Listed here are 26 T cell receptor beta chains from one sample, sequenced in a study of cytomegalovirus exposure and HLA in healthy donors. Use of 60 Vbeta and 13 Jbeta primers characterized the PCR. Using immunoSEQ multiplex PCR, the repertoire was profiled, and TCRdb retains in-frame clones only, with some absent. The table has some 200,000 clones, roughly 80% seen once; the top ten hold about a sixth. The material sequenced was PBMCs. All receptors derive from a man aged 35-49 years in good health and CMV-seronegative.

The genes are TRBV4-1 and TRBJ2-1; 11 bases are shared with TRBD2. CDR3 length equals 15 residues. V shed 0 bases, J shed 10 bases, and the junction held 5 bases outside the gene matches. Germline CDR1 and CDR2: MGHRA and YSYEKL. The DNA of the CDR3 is TGCGCCAGCAGCCAAGAACTAGCGGGAGAACGGGAGCAGTTCTTC. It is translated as CASSQELAGEREQFF.

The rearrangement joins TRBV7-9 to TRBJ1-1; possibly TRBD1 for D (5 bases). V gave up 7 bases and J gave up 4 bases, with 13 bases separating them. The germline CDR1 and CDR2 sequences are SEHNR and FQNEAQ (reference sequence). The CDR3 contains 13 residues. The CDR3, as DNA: TGTGCCAGCACCTCTAGGAGGGGCACTGAAGCTTTCTTT. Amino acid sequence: CASTSRRGTEAFF.

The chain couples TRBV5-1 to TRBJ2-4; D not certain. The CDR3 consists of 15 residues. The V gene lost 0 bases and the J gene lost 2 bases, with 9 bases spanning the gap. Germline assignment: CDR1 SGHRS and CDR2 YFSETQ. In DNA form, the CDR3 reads TGCGCCAGCAGCTTGGAGGAGTATTCCAAAAACATTCAGTACTTC. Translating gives CASSLEEYSKNIQYF. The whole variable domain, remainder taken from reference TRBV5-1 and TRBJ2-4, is KAGVTQTPRYLIKTRGQQVTLSCSPISGHRSVSWYQQTPGQGLQFLFEYFSETQRNKGNFPGRFSGRQFSNSRSEMNVSTLELGDSALYLCASSLEEYSKNIQYFGAGTRLSVL.

Here the CDR3 DNA reads TGTGCCACCAGCAGAGGGCAGGGGGGAACTCAGCCCCAGCATTTT. As protein: CATSRGQGGTQPQHF. The rearrangement uses TRBV15 and TRBJ1-5; the match to TRBD1 covers 7 bases. The J segment lost 6 bases and the V segment lost 1 base, leaving 6 bases of the junction unmatched. Germline CDR1 is LNHNV and CDR2 is YYDKDF (reference sequence). The CDR3 has 15 amino acids. Looking up the rest from reference TRBV15 and TRBJ1-5 gives the full variable domain: DAMVIQNPRYQVTQFGKPVTLSCSQTLNHNVMYWYQQKSSQAPKLLFHYYDKDFNNEADTPDNFQSRRPNTSFCFLDIRSPGLGDTAMYLCATSRGQGGTQPQHFGDGTRLSIL.

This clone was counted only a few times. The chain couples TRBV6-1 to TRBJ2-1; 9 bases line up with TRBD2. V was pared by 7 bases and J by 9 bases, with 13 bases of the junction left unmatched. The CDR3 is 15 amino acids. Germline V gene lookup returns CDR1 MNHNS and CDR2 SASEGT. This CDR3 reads CASIPSGGPLFEQFF. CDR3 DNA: TGTGCCAGCATCCCCAGCGGGGGGCCCCTCTTTGAGCAGTTCTTC.

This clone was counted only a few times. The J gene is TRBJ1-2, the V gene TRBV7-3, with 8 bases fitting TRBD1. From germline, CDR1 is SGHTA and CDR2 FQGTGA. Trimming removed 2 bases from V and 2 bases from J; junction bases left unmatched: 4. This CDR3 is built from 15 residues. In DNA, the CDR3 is TGTGCCAGCAGCTTAGGGCCAGGGGGCAACTATGGCTACACCTTC. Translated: CASSLGPGGNYGYTF.

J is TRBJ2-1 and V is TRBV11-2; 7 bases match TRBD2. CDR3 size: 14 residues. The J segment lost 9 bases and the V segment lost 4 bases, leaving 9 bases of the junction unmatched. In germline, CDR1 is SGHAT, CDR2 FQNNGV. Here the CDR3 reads CASSSSWEGREQFF. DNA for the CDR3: TGTGCCAGCAGCTCTAGCTGGGAGGGCCGTGAGCAGTTCTTC.

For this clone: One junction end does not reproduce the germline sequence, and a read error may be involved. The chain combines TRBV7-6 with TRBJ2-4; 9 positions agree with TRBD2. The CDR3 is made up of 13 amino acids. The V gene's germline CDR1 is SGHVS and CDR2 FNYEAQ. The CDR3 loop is CASSLTIAGARHF. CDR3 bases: TGTGCCAGCAGCTTAACTATAGCGGGGGCCAGGCACTTC. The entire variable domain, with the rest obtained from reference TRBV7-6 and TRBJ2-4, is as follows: GAGVSQSPRYKVTKRGQDVALRCDPISGHVSLYWYRQALGQGPEFLTYFNYEAQQDKSGLPNDRFSAERPEGSISTLTIQRTEQRDSAMYRCASSLTIAGARHFGAGTRLSVL.

The CDR3 DNA is TGTGCCAGCAGCACCCCACAGGGGGTTCGGTCACCCCTCCACTTT. Its protein is CASSTPQGVRSPLHF. The chain joins TRBV7-7 to TRBJ1-6, with 8 bases aligning to TRBD1. CDR3 size: 15 residues. The germline gives CDR1 SSHAT, CDR2 FNYEAQ (reference sequence). After removal of 5 bases from V and 10 bases from J, the junction contained 10 bases not matched to a gene.

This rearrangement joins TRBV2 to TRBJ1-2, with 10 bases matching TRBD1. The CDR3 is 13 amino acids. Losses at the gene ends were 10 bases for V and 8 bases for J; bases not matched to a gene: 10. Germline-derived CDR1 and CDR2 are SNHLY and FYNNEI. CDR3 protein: CATLRDRGGGYTF. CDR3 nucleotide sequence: TGTGCCACTCTCCGGGACAGGGGTGGGGGCTACACCTTC. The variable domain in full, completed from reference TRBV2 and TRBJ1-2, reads EPEVTQTPSHQVTQMGQEVILRCVPISNHLYFYWYRQILGQKVEFLVSFYNNEISEKSEIFDDQFSVERPDGSNFTLKIRSTKLEDSAMYFCATLRDRGGGYTFGSGTRLTVV.

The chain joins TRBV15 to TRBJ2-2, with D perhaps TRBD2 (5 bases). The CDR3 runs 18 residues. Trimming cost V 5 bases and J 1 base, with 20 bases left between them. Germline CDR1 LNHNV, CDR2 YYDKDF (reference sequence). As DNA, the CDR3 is TGTGCCACCAGCGTAGTCCCAAGCGGCCAAAAGAACACCGGGGAGCTGTTTTTT. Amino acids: CATSVVPSGQKNTGELFF.

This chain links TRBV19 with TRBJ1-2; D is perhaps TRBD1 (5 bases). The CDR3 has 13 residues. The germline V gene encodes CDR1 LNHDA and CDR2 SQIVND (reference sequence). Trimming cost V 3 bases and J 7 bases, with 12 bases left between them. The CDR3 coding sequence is TGTGCCAGTAGTATGAAGGGGCGGGGTGGCTACACCTTC. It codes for CASSMKGRGGYTF.

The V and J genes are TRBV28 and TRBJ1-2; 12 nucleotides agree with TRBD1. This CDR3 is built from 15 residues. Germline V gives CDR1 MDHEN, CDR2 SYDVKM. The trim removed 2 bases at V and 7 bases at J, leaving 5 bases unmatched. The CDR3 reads CASSLRDRGRVGYTF. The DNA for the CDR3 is TGTGCCAGCAGTTTAAGGGACAGGGGGCGCGTTGGCTACACCTTC.

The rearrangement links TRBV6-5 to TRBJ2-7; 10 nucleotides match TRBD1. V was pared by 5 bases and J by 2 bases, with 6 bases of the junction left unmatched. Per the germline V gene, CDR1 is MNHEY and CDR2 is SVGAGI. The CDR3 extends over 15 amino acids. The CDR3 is CASSTGTGVPYEQYF. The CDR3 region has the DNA TGTGCCAGCAGTACCGGGACAGGGGTACCCTACGAGCAGTACTTC.

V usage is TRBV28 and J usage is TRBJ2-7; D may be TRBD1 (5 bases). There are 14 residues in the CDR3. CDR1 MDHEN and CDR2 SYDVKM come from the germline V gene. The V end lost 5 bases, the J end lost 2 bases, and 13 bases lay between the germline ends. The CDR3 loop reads CASSPPTATYEQYF. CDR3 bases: TGTGCCAGCAGTCCCCCGACAGCTACCTACGAGCAGTACTTC.

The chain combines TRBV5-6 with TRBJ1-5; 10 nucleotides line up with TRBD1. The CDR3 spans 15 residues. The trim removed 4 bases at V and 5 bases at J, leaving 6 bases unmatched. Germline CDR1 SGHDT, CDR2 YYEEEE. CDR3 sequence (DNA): TGTGCCAGCAGCCTTTATGGACAGGGGGATCAGCCCCAGCATTTT. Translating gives CASSLYGQGDQPQHF. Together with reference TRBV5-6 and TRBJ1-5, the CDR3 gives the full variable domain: DAGVTQSPTHLIKTRGQQVTLRCSPKSGHDTVSWYQQALGQGPQFIFQYYEEEERQRGNFPDRFSGHQFPNYSSELNVNALLLGDSALYLCASSLYGQGDQPQHFGDGTRLSIL.

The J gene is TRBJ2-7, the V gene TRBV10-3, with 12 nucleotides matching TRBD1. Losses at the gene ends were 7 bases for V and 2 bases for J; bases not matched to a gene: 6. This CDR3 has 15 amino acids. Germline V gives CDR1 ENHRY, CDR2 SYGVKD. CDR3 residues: CAIMGRDRGPYEQYF. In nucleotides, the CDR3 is TGTGCCATCATGGGACGGGACAGGGGGCCCTACGAGCAGTACTTC.

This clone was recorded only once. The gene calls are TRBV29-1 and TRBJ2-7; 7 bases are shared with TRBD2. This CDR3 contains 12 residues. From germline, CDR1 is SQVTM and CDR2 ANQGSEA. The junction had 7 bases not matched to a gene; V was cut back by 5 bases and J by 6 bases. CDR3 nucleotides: TGCAGCGTTCGCAGCGGGAACCGCGAGCAGTACTTC. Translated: CSVRSGNREQYF.

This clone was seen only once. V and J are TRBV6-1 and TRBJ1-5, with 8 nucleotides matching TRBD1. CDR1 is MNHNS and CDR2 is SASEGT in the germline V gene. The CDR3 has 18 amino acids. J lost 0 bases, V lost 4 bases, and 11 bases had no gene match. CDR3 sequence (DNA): TGTGCCAGCAGTGCGGTCCAGGGGGCCGACTATAGCAATCAGCCCCAGCATTTT. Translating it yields CASSAVQGADYSNQPQHF.

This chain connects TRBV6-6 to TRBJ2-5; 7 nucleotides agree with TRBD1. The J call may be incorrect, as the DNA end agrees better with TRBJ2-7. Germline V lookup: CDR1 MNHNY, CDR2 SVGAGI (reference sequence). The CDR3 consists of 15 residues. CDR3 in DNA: TGTGCCAGCAGCCCCCAATACAGGGGAACCTACGAGCAGTACTTC. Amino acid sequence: CASSPQYRGTYEQYF.

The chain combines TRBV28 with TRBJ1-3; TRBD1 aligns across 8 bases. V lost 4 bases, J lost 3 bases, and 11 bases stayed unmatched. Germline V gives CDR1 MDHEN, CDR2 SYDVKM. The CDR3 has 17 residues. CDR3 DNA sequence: TGTGCCAGCAGTTCCACATATCAGGGGGCCGGTGGAAACACCATATATTTT. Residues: CASSSTYQGAGGNTIYF.

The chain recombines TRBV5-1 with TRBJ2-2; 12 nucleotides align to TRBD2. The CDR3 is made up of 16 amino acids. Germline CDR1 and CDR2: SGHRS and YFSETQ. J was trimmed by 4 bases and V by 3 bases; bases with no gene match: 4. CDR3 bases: TGCGCCAGCAGCTGGGGGACTAGCGGGCTCACCGGGGAGCTGTTTTTT. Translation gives CASSWGTSGLTGELFF.

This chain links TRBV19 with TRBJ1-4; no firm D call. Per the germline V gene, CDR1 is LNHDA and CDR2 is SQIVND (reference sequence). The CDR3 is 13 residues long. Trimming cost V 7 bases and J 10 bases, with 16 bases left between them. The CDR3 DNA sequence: TGTGCCAGTAAAGAAGGGAGTTTGGGAAAACTGTTTTTT. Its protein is CASKEGSLGKLFF.

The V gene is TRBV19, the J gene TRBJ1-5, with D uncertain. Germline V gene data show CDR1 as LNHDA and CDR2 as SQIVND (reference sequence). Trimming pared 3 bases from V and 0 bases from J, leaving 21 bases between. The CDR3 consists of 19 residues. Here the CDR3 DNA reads TGTGCCAGTAGTATTGATAGCACACCTAGGAGTCATAGCAATCAGCCCCAGCATTTT. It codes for CASSIDSTPRSHSNQPQHF.

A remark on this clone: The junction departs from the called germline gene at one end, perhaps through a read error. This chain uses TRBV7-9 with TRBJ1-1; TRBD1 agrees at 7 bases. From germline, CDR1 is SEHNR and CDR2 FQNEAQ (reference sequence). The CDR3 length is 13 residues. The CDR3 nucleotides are TGTTCCAGCTCTGGGACAGTGAACACTGAAGCTTTCTTT. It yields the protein CSSSGTVNTEAFF. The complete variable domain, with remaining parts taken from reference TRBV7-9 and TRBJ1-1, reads DTGVSQNPRHKITKRGQNVTFRCDPISEHNRLYWYRQTLGQGPEFLTYFQNEAQLEKSRLLSDRFSAERPKGSFSTLEIQRTEQGDSAMYLCSSSGTVNTEAFFGQGTRLTVV.

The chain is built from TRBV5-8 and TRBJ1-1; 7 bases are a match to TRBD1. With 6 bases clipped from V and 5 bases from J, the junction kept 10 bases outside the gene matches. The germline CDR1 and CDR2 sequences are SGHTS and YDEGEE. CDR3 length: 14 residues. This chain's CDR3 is CASMTRGAGTEAFF. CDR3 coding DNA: TGTGCCAGCATGACCAGGGGGGCGGGTACTGAAGCTTTCTTT.